A single count supports the clone carrying this TCR beta chain. The sample comes from a study of blood T cell repertoires in COVID-19. Study background: Samples representing acute and convalescent COVID-19 were sourced from the United States, Italy and Spain. PBMCs, B-cell-depleted T cells, or T cells provided the cDNA or gDNA that made up the material.

Looked up from germline, CDR1 is KGHDR and CDR2 is SFDVKD. With V trimmed by 6 bases and J by 1 base, 0 bases remained unmatched. The CDR3 covers 15 residues. Under the authors' procedure: The assay estimated nucleated cells by amplifying reference gene primers. The repertoire was sequenced with immunoSEQ multiplex PCR; TCRdb's copy has only in-frame clones and lacks some. That table gives V, J and clone size, and the DNA gave D and trimming. The sample holds about 60,000 clones, around 88% seen once. The sample consisted of peripheral blood. This TCR was recovered from an elderly woman with active COVID-19. The chain carries TRBV24-1 and TRBJ2-4, with 12 nucleotides matching TRBD2. CDR3 amino acids: CATSTSGGAKNIQYF. The CDR3 region has the DNA TGTGCCACCAGTACTAGCGGGGGGGCCAAAAACATTCAGTACTTC.